The clone carrying this T cell receptor beta chain has at least ten counts. Germline CDR1 is LGHDT and CDR2 is YNNKEL (reference sequence). V shed 1 base and J 3 bases; nucleotides not matched to a gene: 1. The CDR3 sequence is 15 residues long. This sample is part of a study of blood T cells in healthy people across ages. The second PCR ran about 6 to 11 cycles with a sample-barcoded 5' primer and J-beta primers. MiXCR, run by TCRdb on the 5' RACE reads, gives a single entry per CDR3 protein. The table includes roughly 650,000 distinct CDR3 sequences, 32% detected once. The source of this sequence is a woman older than 75 in good health. The chain recombines TRBV3-1 with TRBJ1-5; 9 bases are shared with TRBD1. Sequencing was performed on blood. In DNA form, the CDR3 reads TGTGCCAGCAGCCAAGGGACAGGGGTCAATCAGCCCCAGCATTTT. Translation gives CASSQGTGVNQPQHF.